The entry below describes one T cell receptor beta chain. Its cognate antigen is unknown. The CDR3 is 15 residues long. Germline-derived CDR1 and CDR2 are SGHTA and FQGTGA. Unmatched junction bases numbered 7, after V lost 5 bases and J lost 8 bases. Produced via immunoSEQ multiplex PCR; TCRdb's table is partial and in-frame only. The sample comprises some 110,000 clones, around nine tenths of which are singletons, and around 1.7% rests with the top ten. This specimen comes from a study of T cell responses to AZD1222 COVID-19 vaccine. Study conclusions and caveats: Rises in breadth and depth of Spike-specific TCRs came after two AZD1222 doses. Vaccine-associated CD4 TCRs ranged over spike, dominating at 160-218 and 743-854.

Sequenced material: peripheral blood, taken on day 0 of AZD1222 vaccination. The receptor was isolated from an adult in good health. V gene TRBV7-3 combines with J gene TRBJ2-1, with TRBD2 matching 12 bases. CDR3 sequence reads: CASSPTSGSRHEQFF. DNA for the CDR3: TGTGCCAGCAGCCCGACTAGCGGGAGTCGGCATGAGCAGTTCTTC.